This entry is about one T cell receptor beta chain. This sample was taken from a study of control samples from healthy donors and cancer patients. Trimming removed 5 bases from V and 2 bases from J; junction bases left unmatched: 2. Per germline, CDR1 ENHRY and CDR2 SYGVKD. The CDR3 has 13 residues. TCRdb's table, derived via immunoSEQ multiplex PCR, lists solely in-frame clones and lacks some. This table has about 100,000 clones, approximately 82% appearing once. The sequenced sample consisted of blood. The chain has TRBV10-3 and TRBJ2-5, with 7 bases aligning to TRBD1. The sequence derives from a man aged 18 to 30 in good health. The CDR3 loop reads CAISWGQQETQYF. DNA of the CDR3: TGTGCCATCAGTTGGGGACAGCAAGAGACCCAGTACTTC.